This entry lists 2 T cell receptor beta chains sequenced from one sample in a study of beta chain features in type 1 diabetes. Expressed TCRB transcripts were sequenced because the entire RNA isolate underwent reverse transcription. Sequencing used immunoSEQ multiplex PCR; TCRdb keeps in-frame clones, though not all of them. The table includes 150,000 to 200,000 clones, more than 10% detected once. The specimen was central memory CD4+ T cells from blood. The receptors originated from a woman between 18 and 29 years old in good health.

This clone has more than one count but fewer than ten. The chain joins TRBV18 to TRBJ2-7, with 7 bases matching TRBD2. The CDR3 has 15 amino acids. Germline CDR1 and CDR2: KGHSH and LQKENI. V was pared by 1 base and J by 0 bases, with 3 bases of the junction left unmatched. CDR3 region: CASSPRTRTSYEQYF. The CDR3, as DNA: TGTGCCAGCTCACCACGGACTAGGACCTCCTACGAGCAGTACTTC.

V usage is TRBV7-2 and J usage is TRBJ2-5; a weak D match, TRBD1 (5 bases). Germline CDR1 is SGHTA and CDR2 is FQGNSA. V lost 2 bases and J lost 1, with 11 bases in between. The CDR3 contains 15 residues. CDR3 sequence: CASSLNGHIQETQYF. Written as DNA, the CDR3 is TGTGCCAGCAGCTTAAATGGACATATCCAAGAGACCCAGTACTTC.